This is a list of T cell receptor beta chains from one sample in a study of T cell responses to AZD1222 COVID-19 vaccine. The assay was immunoSEQ multiplex PCR, and TCRdb's table has in-frame clones only and misses some. Of 150,000 to 200,000 clones in the sample, 85% to 90% were seen once. The specimen comprised peripheral blood, sampled 28 days after the second AZD1222 dose. Receptors originate from an adult who received the AZD1222 COVID-19 vaccine. The CDR3 runs from the conserved cysteine through the conserved F or W. D genes are given only for firm matches. Clone size appears in some rows only: once, few, many, or a class for an expanded clone.

size	J	D	V	DNA	CDR3
-	TRBJ2-7	TRBD2	TRBV7-2	TGTGCCAGCGGGCGCGGGGGAAACTACGAGCAGTACTTC	CASGRGGNYEQYF
-	TRBJ2-7	-	TRBV21-1	TGTGCCAGCAAATCGGGAGGGGGCAATTCCTACGAGCAGTACTTC	CASKSGGGNSYEQYF
-	TRBJ1-2	TRBD1	TRBV4-2	TGTGCCAGCAGCCAAGAAGGGACAGGGGGCGTCTATGGCTACACCTTC	CASSQEGTGGVYGYTF
few	TRBJ1-1	-	TRBV18	TGTGCCAGCTCACCACTACAGGGTCAGAACACTGAAGCTTTCTTT	CASSPLQGQNTEAFF
-	TRBJ2-1	-	TRBV4-2	TGTGCCAGCAGCCAAACTGGTTCCTACAATGAGCAGTTCTTC	CASSQTGSYNEQFF
few	TRBJ1-6	-	TRBV7-2	TGTGCCAGCAGCTTAGCCCTTGCGGCATGGAATTCACCCCTCCACTTT	CASSLALAAWNSPLHF
few	TRBJ2-2	-	TRBV7-3	TGTGCCAGCAGCTTATTAGGGTCGGGCACCGGGGAGCTGTTTTTT	CASSLLGSGTGELFF
-	TRBJ2-2	TRBD1	TRBV9	TGTGCCAGCAGCCCCCACGGACAGGGGTACTACACCGGGGAGCTGTTTTTT	CASSPHGQGYYTGELFF
-	TRBJ2-1	TRBD2	TRBV7-2	TGTGCCAGCAGCTTAGGGCAGCGGGACGAGCAGTTCTTC	CASSLGQRDEQFF
-	TRBJ2-3	-	TRBV28	TGTGCCAGCAATGACCCTCGGGGCACAGATACGCAGTATTTT	CASNDPRGTDTQYF
-	TRBJ1-2	-	TRBV5-5	TGTGCCAGCAGCCAAGGTCTGGACTATGGCTACACCTTC	CASSQGLDYGYTF
-	TRBJ2-5	-	TRBV19	TGTGCCAGTAGTAAGGACCCAGGGGTAGGGGAGACCCAGTACTTC	CASSKDPGVGETQYF
-	TRBJ2-3	TRBD1	TRBV6-5	TGTGCCAGCAAAAGGACAGGGGACGATACGCAGTATTTT	CASKRTGDDTQYF
-	TRBJ1-1	-	TRBV7-9	TGTGCCAGCAGCTACGGACAGAACACTGAAGCTTTCTTT	CASSYGQNTEAFF
-	TRBJ1-1	TRBD1	TRBV28	TGTGCCAGCAGTCTTACAGGGGGCGAGAACACTGAAGCTTTCTTT	CASSLTGGENTEAFF
-	TRBJ2-2	-	TRBV5-1	TGCGCCAGCAGCTTGGCCGTGGAGGCCGGGGAGCTGTTTTTT	CASSLAVEAGELFF
-	TRBJ2-3	TRBD2	TRBV6-2/TRBV6-3	TGTGCCAGCAGTTGGGCGGAGGTAGCGGGGGGACACACAGATACGCAGTATTTT	CASSWAEVAGGHTDTQYF
-	TRBJ2-5	TRBD2	TRBV7-6	TGTGCCAGCAGCCCTGGACTAGCCGTGGAGACCCAGTACTTC	CASSPGLAVETQYF
-	TRBJ1-6	-	TRBV2	TGTGCCAGCAGGCCGGAGTTGGGGGCATATAATTCACCCCTCCACTTT	CASRPELGAYNSPLHF
-	TRBJ1-6	-	TRBV6-5	TGTGCCAGCAAACCACCACAGGGATATAATTCACCCCTCCACTTT	CASKPPQGYNSPLHF
few	TRBJ1-6	TRBD1	TRBV7-6	TGTGCCAGCAGCTTAGAAATCTCAGGGGGATCACCCCTCCACTTT	CASSLEISGGSPLHF
-	TRBJ1-1	TRBD1	TRBV5-6	TGTGCCAGCCGACTCTCCCCAGGGGGTAACACTGAAGCTTTCTTT	CASRLSPGGNTEAFF
-	TRBJ2-3	-	TRBV27	TGTGCCAGCACCAGAGGGACAAGAAGCACAGATACGCAGTATTTT	CASTRGTRSTDTQYF
-	TRBJ2-1	TRBD2	TRBV30	TGTGCCTGGAGATTAGGGCTAGCGGGGGGTGATGAGCAGTTCTTC	CAWRLGLAGGDEQFF
-	TRBJ1-6	-	TRBV12-3/TRBV12-4	TGTGCCAGCAGTTCCTCGGGGTTCTCACCCCTCCACTTT	CASSSSGFSPLHF
-	TRBJ2-7	-	TRBV6-2/TRBV6-3	TGTGCCAGCAGTTACTCGATATGGGTTTCAACCTACGAGCAGTACTTC	CASSYSIWVSTYEQYF
-	TRBJ2-7	-	TRBV7-2	TGTGCCAGCAGCTTAGCGGGGGACCCTGGAAAGTACGAGCAGTACTTC	CASSLAGDPGKYEQYF
once	TRBJ2-1	-	TRBV25-1	TGTGCCAGCAGTGAGAGGACTCCAATAGAGAATGAGCAGTTCTTC	CASSERTPIENEQFF
-	TRBJ1-2	-	TRBV28	TGTGCCAGCAGTTTAGGATGGGGCTACACCTTC	CASSLGWGYTF
-	TRBJ2-1	TRBD1	TRBV4-2	TGTGCCAGCAGCCAGGCGGGACAGGCCAGCTCCTACAATGAGCAGTTCTTC	CASSQAGQASSYNEQFF
-	TRBJ2-3	-	TRBV2	TGTGCCAGCAGTGATCGTCGAGTGAGAGCGGATACGCAGTATTTT	CASSDRRVRADTQYF
-	TRBJ2-6	-	TRBV30	TGTGCCTGGAGCCGAATATCGAATGGGGCCAACGTCCTGACTTTC	CAWSRISNGANVLTF
-	TRBJ2-7	-	TRBV7-2	TGTGCCAGCAGCTTAGGGGGGCTAGCGTACTCCTACGAGCAGTACTTC	CASSLGGLAYSYEQYF
-	TRBJ2-1	TRBD2	TRBV5-4	TGTGCCAGCAGCGTGGACCCAGCGGGGGGCGCTCGTAATGAGCAGTTCTTC	CASSVDPAGGARNEQFF
once	TRBJ2-2	-	TRBV19	TGTGCCAGTAGTATGCGAGGACAGCTTAACACCGGGGAGCTGTTTTTT	CASSMRGQLNTGELFF
-	TRBJ1-5	-	TRBV29-1	TGCAGCGTTGGGAGGGGTTTAAATCAGCCCCAGCATTTT	CSVGRGLNQPQHF
-	TRBJ1-6	-	TRBV6-1	TGTGCCAGCAGTGAGCCCGATTCACCCCTCCACTTT	CASSEPDSPLHF
-	TRBJ1-2	-	TRBV7-9	TGTGCCAGCAGCTCCAACAGGGAGTCCTTGCGCTATGGCTACACCTTC	CASSSNRESLRYGYTF
-	TRBJ1-1	TRBD1	TRBV5-4	TGTGCCAGCAGCTATCCACGGGGGCAGGGGGCCACAGCTTTCTTT	CASSYPRGQGATAFF